This T cell receptor beta chain was retrieved from a study of cytomegalovirus exposure and HLA in healthy donors. The PCR had 60 Vbeta and 13 Jbeta primers. The data were produced by immunoSEQ multiplex PCR, yet TCRdb's version contains in-frame clones alone and is incomplete. The repertoire holds about 220,000 clones, with roughly 82% as singletons. Study-wide results and caveats: Several of the most significant clusters were apparently associated with common viral pathogens in a later analysis.

A note on this clone: What it binds is not known.

The germline V gene has CDR1 SGHTA and CDR2 FQGNSA. V was clipped by 9 bases and J by 4 bases, with 28 bases between them. This CDR3 has 17 residues. The specimen was PBMCs. This clonotype originated in a woman aged 40 to 55 in good health and CMV-seropositive. The V and J genes are TRBV7-2 and TRBJ2-7; weak D call: TRBD2 (6 bases). Here the CDR3 reads CASTGNWGDGNGYEQYF. Written as DNA, the CDR3 is TGTGCCAGTACCGGAAATTGGGGGGACGGTAATGGATACGAGCAGTACTTC. Full variable domain (rest looked up from reference TRBV7-2 and TRBJ2-7): GAGVSQSPSNKVTEKGKDVELRCDPISGHTALYWYRQSLGQGLEFLIYFQGNSAPDKSGLPSDRFSAERTGGSVSTLTIQRTQQEDSAVYLCASTGNWGDGNGYEQYFGPGTRLTVT.